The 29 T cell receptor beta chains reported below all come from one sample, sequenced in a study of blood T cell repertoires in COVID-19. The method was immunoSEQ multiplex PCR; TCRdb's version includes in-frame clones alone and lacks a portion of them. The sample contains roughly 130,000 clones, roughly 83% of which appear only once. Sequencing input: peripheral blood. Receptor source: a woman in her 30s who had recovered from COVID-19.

CDR3 bases: TGTGCCAGCAGCCACCCGATAAGGACTAGCGGGAGCAGCACAGATACGCAGTATTTT. As protein: CASSHPIRTSGSSTDTQYF. The chain joins TRBV3-1 (or the pseudogene TRBV3-2) to TRBJ2-3; 13 bases line up with TRBD2. The CDR3 has 19 residues. The V and J ends lost 3 bases and 0 bases, in that order; junction bases with no gene match: 9. Germline V CDR1 and CDR2: LGHDT, YNNKEL (reference sequence).

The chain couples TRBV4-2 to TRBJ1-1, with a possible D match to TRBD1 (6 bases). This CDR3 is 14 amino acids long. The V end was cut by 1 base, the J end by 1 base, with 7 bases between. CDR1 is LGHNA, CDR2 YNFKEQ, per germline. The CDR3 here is CASSQGQANTEAFF. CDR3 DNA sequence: TGTGCCAGCAGCCAAGGACAGGCGAACACTGAAGCTTTCTTT.

The CDR3 sequence: CASSYSLGGTEAFF. The DNA of the CDR3 is TGTGCCAGCAGTTACTCTCTGGGAGGCACTGAAGCTTTCTTT. The rearrangement links TRBV6-5 to TRBJ1-1; D is uncertain. This CDR3 is built from 14 residues. Germline V gives CDR1 MNHEY, CDR2 SVGAGI. V was trimmed by 0 bases and J by 4 bases, leaving 9 bases between them.

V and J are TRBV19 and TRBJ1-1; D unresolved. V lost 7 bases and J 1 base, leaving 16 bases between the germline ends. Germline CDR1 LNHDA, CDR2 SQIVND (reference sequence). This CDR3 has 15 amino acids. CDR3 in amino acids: CASKFAGFRNTEAFF. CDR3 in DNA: TGTGCCAGTAAGTTTGCCGGTTTCCGGAACACTGAAGCTTTCTTT.

The CDR3 sequence is CASSWTGLDTEAFF. The CDR3 nucleotides are TGTGCCAGTAGTTGGACAGGGTTGGACACTGAAGCTTTCTTT. V usage is TRBV19 and J usage is TRBJ1-1; 8 bases fit TRBD1. The V segment lost 5 bases and the J segment 3 bases; nucleotides outside the gene matches: 5. This CDR3 region has 14 residues. Germline loops: CDR1 LNHDA, CDR2 SQIVND (reference sequence).

This CDR3 is CASSQDTEVAGGVETQYF. The DNA of the CDR3 is TGTGCCAGCAGCCAAGATACGGAAGTGGCGGGGGGTGTGGAGACCCAGTACTTC. The V gene is TRBV3-1 (or the pseudogene TRBV3-2), the J gene TRBJ2-5, with 8 bases identical to TRBD2. This CDR3 comprises 18 residues. Looked up from germline, CDR1 is LGHDT and CDR2 is YNNKEL (reference sequence). Trimming cost V 0 bases and J 5 bases; bases outside gene matches: 14.

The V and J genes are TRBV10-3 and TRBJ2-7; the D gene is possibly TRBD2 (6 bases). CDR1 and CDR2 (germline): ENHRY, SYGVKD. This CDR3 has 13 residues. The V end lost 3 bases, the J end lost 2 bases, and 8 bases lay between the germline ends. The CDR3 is CAISDREAYEQYF. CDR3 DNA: TGTGCCATCAGTGACAGGGAGGCCTACGAGCAGTACTTC.

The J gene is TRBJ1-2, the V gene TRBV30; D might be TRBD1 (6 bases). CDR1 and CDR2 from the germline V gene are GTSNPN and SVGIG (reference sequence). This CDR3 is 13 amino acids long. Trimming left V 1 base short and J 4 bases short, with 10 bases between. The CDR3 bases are TGTGCCTGGAGTGGTCCGGACAGCTATGGCTACACCTTC. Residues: CAWSGPDSYGYTF.

The CDR3 reads CATSSGQVLSNEQYF. The CDR3, as DNA: TGTGCCACCAGCAGCGGACAGGTCCTCAGCAACGAGCAGTACTTC. The chain joins TRBV15 to TRBJ2-7; 7 bases align to TRBD1. The CDR3 spans 15 residues. V shed 3 bases, J shed 5 bases, and the junction held 10 bases outside the gene matches. Germline V gene sequence: CDR1 LNHNV, CDR2 YYDKDF (reference sequence). Combining the CDR3 with reference TRBV15 and TRBJ2-7 gives the whole variable domain DAMVIQNPRYQVTQFGKPVTLSCSQTLNHNVMYWYQQKSSQAPKLLFHYYDKDFNNEADTPDNFQSRRPNTSFCFLDIRSPGLGDTAMYLCATSSGQVLSNEQYFGPGTRLTVT.

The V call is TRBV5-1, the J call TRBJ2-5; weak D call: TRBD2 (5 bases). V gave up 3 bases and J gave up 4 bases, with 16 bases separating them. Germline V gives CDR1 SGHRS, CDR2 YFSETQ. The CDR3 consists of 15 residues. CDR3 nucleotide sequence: TGCGCCAGCAGCTCGGGAAATACCCCCCCAGAGACCCAGTACTTC. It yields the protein CASSSGNTPPETQYF.

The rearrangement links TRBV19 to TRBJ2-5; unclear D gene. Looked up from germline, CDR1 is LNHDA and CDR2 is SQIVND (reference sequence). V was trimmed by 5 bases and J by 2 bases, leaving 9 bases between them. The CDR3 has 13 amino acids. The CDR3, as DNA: TGTGCCAGTAGTCTTGAGGATCAAGAGACCCAGTACTTC. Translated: CASSLEDQETQYF.

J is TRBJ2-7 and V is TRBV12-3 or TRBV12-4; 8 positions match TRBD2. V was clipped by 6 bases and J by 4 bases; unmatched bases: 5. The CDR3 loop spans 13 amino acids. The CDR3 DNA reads TGTGCCAGCAGCACCCGGGGGGGATACGAGCAGTACTTC. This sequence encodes CASSTRGGYEQYF.

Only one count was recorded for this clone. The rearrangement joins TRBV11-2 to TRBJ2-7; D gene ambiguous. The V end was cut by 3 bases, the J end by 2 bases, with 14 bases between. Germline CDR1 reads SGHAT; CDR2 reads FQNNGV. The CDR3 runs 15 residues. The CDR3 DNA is TGTGCCAGCAGCTTCTCCGACATATCTACCTACGAGCAGTACTTC. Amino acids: CASSFSDISTYEQYF.

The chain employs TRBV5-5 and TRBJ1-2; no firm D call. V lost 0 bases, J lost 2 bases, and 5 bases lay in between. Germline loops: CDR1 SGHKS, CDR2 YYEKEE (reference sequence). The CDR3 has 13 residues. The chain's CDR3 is CASSLAGNYGYTF. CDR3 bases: TGTGCCAGCAGCTTGGCCGGGAACTATGGCTACACCTTC.

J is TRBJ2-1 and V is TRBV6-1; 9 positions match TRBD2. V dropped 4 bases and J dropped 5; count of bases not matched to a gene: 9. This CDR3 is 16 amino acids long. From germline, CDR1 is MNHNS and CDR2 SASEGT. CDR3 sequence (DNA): TGTGCCAGCAGTGGCGGAGCGGGGGGCTACGACAATGAGCAGTTCTTC. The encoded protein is CASSGGAGGYDNEQFF.

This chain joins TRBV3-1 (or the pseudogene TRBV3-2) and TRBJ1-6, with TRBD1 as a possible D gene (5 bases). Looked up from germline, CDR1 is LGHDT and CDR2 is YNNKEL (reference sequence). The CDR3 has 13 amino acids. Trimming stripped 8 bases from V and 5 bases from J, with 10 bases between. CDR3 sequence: CASATGHNSPLHF. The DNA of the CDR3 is TGTGCCAGCGCAACAGGTCATAATTCACCCCTCCACTTT.

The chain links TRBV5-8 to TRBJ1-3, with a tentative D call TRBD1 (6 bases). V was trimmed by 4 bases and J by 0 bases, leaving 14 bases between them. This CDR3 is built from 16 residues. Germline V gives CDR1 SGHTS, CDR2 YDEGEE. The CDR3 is CASSRFLGASGNTIYF. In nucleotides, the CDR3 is TGTGCCAGCAGCCGCTTTTTGGGGGCCTCTGGAAACACCATATATTTT.

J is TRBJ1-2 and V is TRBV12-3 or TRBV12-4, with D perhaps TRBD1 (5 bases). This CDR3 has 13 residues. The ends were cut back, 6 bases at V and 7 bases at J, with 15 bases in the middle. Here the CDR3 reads CASSDGGAGGYTF. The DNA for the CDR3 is TGTGCCAGCAGCGACGGGGGAGCGGGTGGCTACACCTTC.

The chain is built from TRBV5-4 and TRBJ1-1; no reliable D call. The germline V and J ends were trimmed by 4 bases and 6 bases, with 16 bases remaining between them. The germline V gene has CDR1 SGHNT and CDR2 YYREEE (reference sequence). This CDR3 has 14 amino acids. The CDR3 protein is CASSPDSASPEAFF. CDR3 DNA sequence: TGTGCCAGCAGCCCGGACTCGGCATCCCCTGAAGCTTTCTTT.

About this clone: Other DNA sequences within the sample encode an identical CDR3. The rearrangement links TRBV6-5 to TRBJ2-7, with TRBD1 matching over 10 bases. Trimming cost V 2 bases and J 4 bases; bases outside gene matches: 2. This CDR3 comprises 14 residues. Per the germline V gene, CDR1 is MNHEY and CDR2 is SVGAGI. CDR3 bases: TGTGCCAGCAGTTACCGGGACAGGGGTTACGAGCAGTACTTC. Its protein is CASSYRDRGYEQYF.

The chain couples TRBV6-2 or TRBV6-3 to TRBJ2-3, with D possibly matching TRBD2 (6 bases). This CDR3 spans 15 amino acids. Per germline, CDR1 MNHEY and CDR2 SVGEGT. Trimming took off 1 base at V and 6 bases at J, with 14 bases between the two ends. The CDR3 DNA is TGTGCCAGCAGTTACTTACGTCTCAGCGGGGATACGCAGTATTTT. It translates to CASSYLRLSGDTQYF.

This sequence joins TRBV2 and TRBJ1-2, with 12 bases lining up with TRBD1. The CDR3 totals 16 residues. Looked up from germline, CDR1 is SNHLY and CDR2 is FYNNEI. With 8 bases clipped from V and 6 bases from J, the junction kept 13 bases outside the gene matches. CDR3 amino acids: CASPRATGQGADGYTF. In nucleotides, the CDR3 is TGTGCCAGCCCACGGGCAACGGGACAGGGGGCAGATGGCTACACCTTC.

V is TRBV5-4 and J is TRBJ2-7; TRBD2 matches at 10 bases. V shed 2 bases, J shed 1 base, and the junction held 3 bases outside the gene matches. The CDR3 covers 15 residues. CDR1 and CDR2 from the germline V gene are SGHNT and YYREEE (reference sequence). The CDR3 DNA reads TGTGCCAGCAGCTTCGGGACTAGCGAGTCCTACGAGCAGTACTTC. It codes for CASSFGTSESYEQYF.

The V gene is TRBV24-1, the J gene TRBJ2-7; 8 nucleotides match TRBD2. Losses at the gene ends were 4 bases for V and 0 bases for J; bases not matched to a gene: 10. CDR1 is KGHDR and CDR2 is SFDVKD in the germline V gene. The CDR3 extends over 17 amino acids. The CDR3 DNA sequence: TGTGCCACCAGTGAATCAGGACTAGCCATCAGCTCCTACGAGCAGTACTTC. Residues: CATSESGLAISSYEQYF.

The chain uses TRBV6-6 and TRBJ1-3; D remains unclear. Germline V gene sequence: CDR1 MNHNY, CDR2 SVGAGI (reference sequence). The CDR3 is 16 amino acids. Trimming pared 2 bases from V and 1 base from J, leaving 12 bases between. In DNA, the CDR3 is TGTGCCAGCAGTTACCTCGCCAGAAATTCTGGAAACACCATATATTTT. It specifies CASSYLARNSGNTIYF.

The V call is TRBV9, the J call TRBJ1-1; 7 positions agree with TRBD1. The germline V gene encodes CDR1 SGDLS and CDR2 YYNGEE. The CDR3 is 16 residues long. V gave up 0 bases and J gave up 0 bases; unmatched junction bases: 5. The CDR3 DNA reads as TGTGCCAGCAGCGTAGTGGGTGGGACAGTGAACACTGAAGCTTTCTTT. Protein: CASSVVGGTVNTEAFF.

The CDR3 bases are TGTGCCACCAGTGATCAGAACACAGATACGCAGTATTTT. It translates to CATSDQNTDTQYF. V is TRBV24-1 and J is TRBJ2-3; D unresolved. Germline V gene sequence: CDR1 KGHDR, CDR2 SFDVKD. The CDR3 extends over 13 amino acids. V shed 3 bases and J shed 2 bases, with 5 bases lying between them.

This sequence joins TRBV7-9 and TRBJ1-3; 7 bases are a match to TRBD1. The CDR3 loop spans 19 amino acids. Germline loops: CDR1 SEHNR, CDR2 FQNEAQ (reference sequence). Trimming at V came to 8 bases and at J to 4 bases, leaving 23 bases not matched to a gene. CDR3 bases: TGTGCCAGCCGTTTCTTTCTAACGGGACAGAAGGGCCCGGGAAACACCATATATTTT. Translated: CASRFFLTGQKGPGNTIYF.

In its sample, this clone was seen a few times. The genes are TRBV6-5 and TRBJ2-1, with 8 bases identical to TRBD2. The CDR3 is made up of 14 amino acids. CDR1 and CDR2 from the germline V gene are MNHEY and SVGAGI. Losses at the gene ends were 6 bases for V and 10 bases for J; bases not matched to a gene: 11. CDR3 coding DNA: TGTGCCAGCAGCCCCGCGGGGGGCGAATGGGAGCAGTTCTTC. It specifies CASSPAGGEWEQFF.